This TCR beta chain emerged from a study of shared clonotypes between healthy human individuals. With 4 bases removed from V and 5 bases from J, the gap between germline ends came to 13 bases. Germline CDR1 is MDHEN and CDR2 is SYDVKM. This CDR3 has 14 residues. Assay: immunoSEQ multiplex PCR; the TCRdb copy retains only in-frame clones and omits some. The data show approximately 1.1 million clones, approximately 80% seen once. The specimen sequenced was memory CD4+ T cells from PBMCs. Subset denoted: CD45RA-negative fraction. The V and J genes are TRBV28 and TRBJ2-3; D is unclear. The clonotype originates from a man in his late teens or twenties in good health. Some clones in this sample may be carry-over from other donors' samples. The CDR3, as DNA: TGTGCCAGCAGTTCTGGCATGCTAAGAGATACGCAGTATTTT. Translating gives CASSSGMLRDTQYF.